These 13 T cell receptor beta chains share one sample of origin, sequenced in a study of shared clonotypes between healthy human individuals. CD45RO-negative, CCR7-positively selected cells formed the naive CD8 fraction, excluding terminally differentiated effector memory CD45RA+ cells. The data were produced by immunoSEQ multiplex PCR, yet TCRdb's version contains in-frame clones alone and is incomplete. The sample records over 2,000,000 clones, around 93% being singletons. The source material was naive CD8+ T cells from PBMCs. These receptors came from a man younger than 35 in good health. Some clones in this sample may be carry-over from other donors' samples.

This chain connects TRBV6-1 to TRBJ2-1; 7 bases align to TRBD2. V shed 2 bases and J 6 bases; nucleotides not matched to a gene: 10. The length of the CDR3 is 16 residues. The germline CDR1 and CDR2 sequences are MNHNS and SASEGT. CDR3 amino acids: CASSELSGTDVNEQFF. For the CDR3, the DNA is TGTGCCAGCAGTGAATTGAGCGGGACCGACGTCAATGAGCAGTTCTTC.

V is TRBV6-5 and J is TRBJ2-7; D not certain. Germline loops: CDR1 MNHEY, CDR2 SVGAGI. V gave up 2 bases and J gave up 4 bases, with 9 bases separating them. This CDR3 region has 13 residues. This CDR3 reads CASSYLENYEQYF. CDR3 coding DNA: TGTGCCAGCAGTTACCTAGAAAATTACGAGCAGTACTTC.

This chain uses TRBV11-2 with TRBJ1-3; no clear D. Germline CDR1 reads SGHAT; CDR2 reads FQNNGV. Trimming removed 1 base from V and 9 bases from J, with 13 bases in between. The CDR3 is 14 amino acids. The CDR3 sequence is CASSLGGRSSTIYF. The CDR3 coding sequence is TGTGCCAGCAGCTTAGGGGGAAGGTCCTCCACCATATATTTT.

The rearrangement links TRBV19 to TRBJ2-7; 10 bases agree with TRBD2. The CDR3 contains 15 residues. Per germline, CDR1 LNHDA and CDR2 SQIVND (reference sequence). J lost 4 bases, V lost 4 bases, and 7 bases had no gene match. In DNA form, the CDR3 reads TGTGCCAGTAGTACCGGGGCTAGCGGGAGTTACGAGCAGTACTTC. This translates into CASSTGASGSYEQYF.

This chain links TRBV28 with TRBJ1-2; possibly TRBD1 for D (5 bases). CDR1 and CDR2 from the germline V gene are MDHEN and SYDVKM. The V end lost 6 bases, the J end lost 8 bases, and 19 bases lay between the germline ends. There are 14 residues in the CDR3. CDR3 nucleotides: TGTGCCAGCAGCACTTTAAGGGGCAAGGGAGGCTACACCTTC. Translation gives CASSTLRGKGGYTF.

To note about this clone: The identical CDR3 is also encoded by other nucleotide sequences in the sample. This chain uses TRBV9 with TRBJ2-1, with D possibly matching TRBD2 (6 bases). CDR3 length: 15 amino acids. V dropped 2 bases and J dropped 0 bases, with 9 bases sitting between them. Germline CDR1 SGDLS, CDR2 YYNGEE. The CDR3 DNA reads TGTGCCAGCAGCGTTAGCGGTACCTCCTACAATGAGCAGTTCTTC. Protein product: CASSVSGTSYNEQFF.

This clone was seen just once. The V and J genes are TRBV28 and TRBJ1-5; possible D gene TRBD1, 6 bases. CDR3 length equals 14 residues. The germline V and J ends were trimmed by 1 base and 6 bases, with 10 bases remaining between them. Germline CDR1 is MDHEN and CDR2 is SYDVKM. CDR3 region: CASSLYRAGQPQHF. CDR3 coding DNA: TGTGCCAGCAGTTTATACAGGGCGGGTCAGCCCCAGCATTTT. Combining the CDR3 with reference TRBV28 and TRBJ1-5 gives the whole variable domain DVKVTQSSRYLVKRTGEKVFLECVQDMDHENMFWYRQDPGLGLRLIYFSYDVKMKEKGDIPEGYSVSREKKERFSLILESASTNQTSMYLCASSLYRAGQPQHFGDGTRLSIL.

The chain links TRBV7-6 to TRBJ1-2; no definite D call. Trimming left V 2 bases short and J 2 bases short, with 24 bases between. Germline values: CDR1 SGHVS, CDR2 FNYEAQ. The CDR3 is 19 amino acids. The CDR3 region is CASSLNFLDSEVLNYGYTF. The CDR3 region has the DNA TGTGCCAGCAGCTTAAACTTTCTGGACTCCGAAGTCCTGAACTATGGCTACACCTTC. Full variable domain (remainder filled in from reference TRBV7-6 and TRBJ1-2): GAGVSQSPRYKVTKRGQDVALRCDPISGHVSLYWYRQALGQGPEFLTYFNYEAQQDKSGLPNDRFSAERPEGSISTLTIQRTEQRDSAMYRCASSLNFLDSEVLNYGYTFGSGTRLTVV.

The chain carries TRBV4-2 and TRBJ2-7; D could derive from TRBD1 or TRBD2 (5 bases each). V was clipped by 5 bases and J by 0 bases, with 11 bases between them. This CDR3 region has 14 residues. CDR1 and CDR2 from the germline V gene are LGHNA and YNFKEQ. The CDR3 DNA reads TGTGCCAGCAGCGGGCCCGGGACCTCCTACGAGCAGTACTTC. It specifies CASSGPGTSYEQYF.

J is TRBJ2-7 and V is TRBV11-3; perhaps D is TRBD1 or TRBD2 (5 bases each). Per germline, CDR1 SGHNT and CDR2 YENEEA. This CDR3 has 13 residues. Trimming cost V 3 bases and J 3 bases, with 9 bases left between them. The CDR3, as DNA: TGTGCCAGCAGCTTGGGTGGGGGCTACGAGCAGTACTTC. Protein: CASSLGGGYEQYF.

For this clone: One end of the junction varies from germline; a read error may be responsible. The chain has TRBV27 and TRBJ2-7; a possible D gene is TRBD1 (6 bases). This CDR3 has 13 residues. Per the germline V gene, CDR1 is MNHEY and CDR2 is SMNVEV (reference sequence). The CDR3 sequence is CASSGWRDRINFF. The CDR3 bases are TGTGCCAGCTCGGGGTGGCGCGACAGGATCAATTTCTTC.

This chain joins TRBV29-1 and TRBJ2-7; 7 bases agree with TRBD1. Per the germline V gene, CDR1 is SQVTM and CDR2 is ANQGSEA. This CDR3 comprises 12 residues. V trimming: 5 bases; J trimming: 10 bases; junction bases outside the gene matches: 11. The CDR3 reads CSVFTHGTDQYF. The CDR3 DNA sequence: TGCAGCGTTTTCACACACGGGACAGATCAGTACTTC.

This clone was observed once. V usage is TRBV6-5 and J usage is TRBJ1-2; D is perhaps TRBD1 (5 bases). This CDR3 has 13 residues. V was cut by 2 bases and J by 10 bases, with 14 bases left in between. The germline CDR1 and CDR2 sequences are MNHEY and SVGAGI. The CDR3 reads CASSYVQVGDYTF. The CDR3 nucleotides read TGTGCCAGCAGTTACGTACAGGTGGGGGACTACACCTTC.